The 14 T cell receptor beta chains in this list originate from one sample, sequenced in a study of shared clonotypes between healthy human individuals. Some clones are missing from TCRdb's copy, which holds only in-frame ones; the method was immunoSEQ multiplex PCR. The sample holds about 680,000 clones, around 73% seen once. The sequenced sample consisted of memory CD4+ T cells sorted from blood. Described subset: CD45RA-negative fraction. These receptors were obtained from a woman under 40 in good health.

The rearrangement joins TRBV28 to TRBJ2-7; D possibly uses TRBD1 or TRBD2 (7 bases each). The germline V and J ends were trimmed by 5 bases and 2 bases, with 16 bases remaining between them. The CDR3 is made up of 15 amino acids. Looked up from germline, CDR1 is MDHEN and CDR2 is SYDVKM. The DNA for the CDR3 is TGTGCCAGCAGTCCAGGGGGGGCAGATACCTACGAGCAGTACTTC. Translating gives CASSPGGADTYEQYF. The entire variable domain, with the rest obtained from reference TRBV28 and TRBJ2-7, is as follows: DVKVTQSSRYLVKRTGEKVFLECVQDMDHENMFWYRQDPGLGLRLIYFSYDVKMKEKGDIPEGYSVSREKKERFSLILESASTNQTSMYLCASSPGGADTYEQYFGPGTRLTVT.

The CDR3 protein is CASSYSGGRKNEQFF. The CDR3 DNA reads TGTGCCAGCAGTTACTCTGGCGGGAGAAAGAATGAGCAGTTCTTC. V gene TRBV6-5 combines with J gene TRBJ2-1; 7 bases agree with TRBD2. The CDR3 covers 15 residues. The J segment lost 7 bases and the V segment lost 0 bases, leaving 6 bases of the junction unmatched. The germline V gene has CDR1 MNHEY and CDR2 SVGAGI.

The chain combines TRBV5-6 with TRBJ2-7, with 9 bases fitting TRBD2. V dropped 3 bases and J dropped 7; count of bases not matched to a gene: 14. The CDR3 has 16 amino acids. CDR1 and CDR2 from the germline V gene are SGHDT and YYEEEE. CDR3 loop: CASSSSSSGSEGEQYF. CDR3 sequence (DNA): TGTGCCAGCAGCTCCTCGAGTAGCGGGAGTGAAGGGGAGCAGTACTTC.

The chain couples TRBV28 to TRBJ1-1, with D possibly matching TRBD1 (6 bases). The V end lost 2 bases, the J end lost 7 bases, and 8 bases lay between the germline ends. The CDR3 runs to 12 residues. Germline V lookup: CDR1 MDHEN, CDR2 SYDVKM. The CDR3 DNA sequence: TGTGCCAGCAGTTTACAGGGGAATGAAGCTTTCTTT. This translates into CASSLQGNEAFF.

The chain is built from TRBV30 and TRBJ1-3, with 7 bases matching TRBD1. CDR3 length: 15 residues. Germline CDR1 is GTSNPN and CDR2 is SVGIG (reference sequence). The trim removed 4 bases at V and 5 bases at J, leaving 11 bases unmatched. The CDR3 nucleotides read TGTGCCTGGAATCTGGGGAGACAGGGAAGAAACACCATATATTTT. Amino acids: CAWNLGRQGRNTIYF.

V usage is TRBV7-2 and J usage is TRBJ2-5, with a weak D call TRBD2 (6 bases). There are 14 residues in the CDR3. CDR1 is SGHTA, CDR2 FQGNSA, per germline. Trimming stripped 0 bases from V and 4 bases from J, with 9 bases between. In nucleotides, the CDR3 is TGTGCCAGCAGCTTAGCCGGGAGCGGAGAGACCCAGTACTTC. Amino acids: CASSLAGSGETQYF.

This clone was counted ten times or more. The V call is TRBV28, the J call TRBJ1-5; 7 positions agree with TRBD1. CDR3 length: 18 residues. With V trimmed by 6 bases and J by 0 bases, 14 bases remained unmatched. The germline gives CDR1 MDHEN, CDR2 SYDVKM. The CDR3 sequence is CASSHIYRGGYSNQPQHF. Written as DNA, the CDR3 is TGTGCCAGCAGCCATATCTACAGGGGAGGGTATAGCAATCAGCCCCAGCATTTT.

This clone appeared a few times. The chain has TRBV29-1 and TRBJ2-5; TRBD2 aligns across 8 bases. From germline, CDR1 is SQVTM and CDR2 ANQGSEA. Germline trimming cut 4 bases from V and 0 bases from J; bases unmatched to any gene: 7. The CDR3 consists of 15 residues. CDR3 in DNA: TGCAGCGTTGGTGCCGGGGGGGTGTACCAAGAGACCCAGTACTTC. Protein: CSVGAGGVYQETQYF.

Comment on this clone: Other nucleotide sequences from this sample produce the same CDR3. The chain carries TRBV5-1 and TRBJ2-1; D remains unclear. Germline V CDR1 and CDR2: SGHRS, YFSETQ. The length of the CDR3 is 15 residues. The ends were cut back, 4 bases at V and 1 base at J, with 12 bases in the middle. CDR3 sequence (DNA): TGCGCCAGCAGCCCAGCAAGGCCTTCCTACAATGAGCAGTTCTTC. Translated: CASSPARPSYNEQFF.

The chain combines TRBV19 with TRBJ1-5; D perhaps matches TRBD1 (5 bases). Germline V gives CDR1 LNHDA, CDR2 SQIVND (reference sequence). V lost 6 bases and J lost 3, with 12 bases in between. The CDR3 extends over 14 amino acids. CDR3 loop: CASRGGVFNQPQHF. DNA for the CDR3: TGTGCCAGTAGGGGGGGAGTTTTCAATCAGCCCCAGCATTTT.

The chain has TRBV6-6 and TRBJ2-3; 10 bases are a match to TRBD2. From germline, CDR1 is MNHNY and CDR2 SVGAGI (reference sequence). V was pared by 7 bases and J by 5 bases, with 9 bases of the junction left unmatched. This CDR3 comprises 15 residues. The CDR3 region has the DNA TGTGCCAGCACCCGAGCGGGAGGGACGGGAGATACGCAGTATTTT. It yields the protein CASTRAGGTGDTQYF.

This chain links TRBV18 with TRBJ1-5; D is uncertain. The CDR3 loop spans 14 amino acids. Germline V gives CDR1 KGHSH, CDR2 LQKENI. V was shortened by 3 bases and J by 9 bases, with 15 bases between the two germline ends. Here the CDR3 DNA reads TGTGCCAGCTCACCTATGGACGGAGTTTGGCCCCAGCATTTT. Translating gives CASSPMDGVWPQHF.

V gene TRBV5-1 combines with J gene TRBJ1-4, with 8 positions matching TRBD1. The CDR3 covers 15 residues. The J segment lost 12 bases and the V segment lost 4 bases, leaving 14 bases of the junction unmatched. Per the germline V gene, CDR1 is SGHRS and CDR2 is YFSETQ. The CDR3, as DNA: TGCGCCAGCAGCCACCCCGGGACAGGAGGCTCAGAACTGTTTTTT. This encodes CASSHPGTGGSELFF.

CDR3 in amino acids: CASSLGTGNYEKLFF. For the CDR3, the DNA is TGTGCCAGCAGCCTCGGGACAGGGAATTATGAAAAACTGTTTTTT. The chain uses TRBV7-8 and TRBJ1-4; 9 bases fit TRBD1. The ends lost 5 bases at V and 6 bases at J; junction bases unmatched: 7. The CDR3 sequence is 15 residues long. Germline V CDR1 and CDR2: SGHVS, FQNEAQ.